A selection of T cell receptor beta chains follows, all from one sample in a study of cytomegalovirus exposure and HLA in healthy donors. This table comes from immunoSEQ multiplex PCR, and its TCRdb copy is limited to in-frame clones, with some not included. This table holds 170,000 or so clones, more than 60% found once. Sequenced sample: PBMCs. All receptors come from a woman in her forties or fifties in good health and CMV-seropositive. Both conserved end residues are part of each CDR3. D genes are given only for firm matches. The size entry is marked missing in some rows and otherwise reads once, few, many or a size class.

d_gene	abundance	v_gene	j_gene	CDR3nt	CDR3aa
TRBD1	many	TRBV4-1	TRBJ1-4	TGCGCCAGCAGCCTCGGGACAGGGGACGAAAAACTGTTTTTT	CASSLGTGDEKLFF
TRBD1	.	TRBV10-3	TRBJ1-2	TGTGCCATCAGTGGGGGGACAGGGAGAGACTATGGCTACACCTTC	CAISGGTGRDYGYTF
.	.	TRBV7-2	TRBJ2-1	TGTGCCAGCAGCTTAGGAAGGGGGAGGGGTGAGCAGTTCTTC	CASSLGRGRGEQFF
TRBD2	.	TRBV4-3	TRBJ2-7	TGCGCCAGCAGCCAGGCCCCGGGGCTAGCGGGAATCTACGAGCAGTACTTC	CASSQAPGLAGIYEQYF
.	few	TRBV4-2	TRBJ1-1	TGTGCCAGCAGCCAAGATTTTTTAGGCGGGAGGGACACTGAAGCTTTCTTT	CASSQDFLGGRDTEAFF
TRBD1	.	TRBV6-1	TRBJ2-7	TGTGCCAGCGGTAGACAGGGTGAATACGAGCAGTACTTC	CASGRQGEYEQYF
TRBD1	.	TRBV5-1	TRBJ1-1	TGCGCCAGCAGCCTACGGACAGGGTGGGGGACTGAAGCTTTCTTT	CASSLRTGWGTEAFF
TRBD1	.	TRBV11-2	TRBJ1-1	TGTGCCAGCAGCTTAGAACGACAGGGGGCCAAGGCTTTCTTT	CASSLERQGAKAFF
.	.	TRBV7-3	TRBJ2-7	TGTGCCAGCAGCTTAGGGCGCGGAGGGGCTTACGAGCAGTACTTC	CASSLGRGGAYEQYF
.	.	TRBV10-3	TRBJ1-2	TGTGCCATCAGTGGGACCCTCGTGGCGGGGGAGGGCTATGGCTACACCTTC	CAISGTLVAGEGYGYTF
TRBD1	.	TRBV6-4	TRBJ1-5	TGTGCCAGCAGTGAATTGGGACAGGTTAACAATCAGCCCCAGCATTTT	CASSELGQVNNQPQHF
TRBD2	few	TRBV30	TRBJ2-3	TGTGCCTGGAATTCGGGGGGGAATACGCAGTATTTT	CAWNSGGNTQYF
TRBD1	.	TRBV18	TRBJ1-1	TGTGCCAGCTCATCTTCCAGGGGGCCGAACACTGAAGCTTTCTTT	CASSSSRGPNTEAFF
TRBD2	few	TRBV7-2	TRBJ2-1	TGTGCCAGCAGCTCCCGTAGCGGGGGGGCCGGGAATGAGCAGTTCTTC	CASSSRSGGAGNEQFF
.	few	TRBV30	TRBJ2-2	TGTGCCTGGGGGTCAGGGGTCACCGGGGAGCTGTTTTTT	CAWGSGVTGELFF
TRBD1	.	TRBV2	TRBJ2-7	TGTGCCAGCAGGGGGACAGGGGGATACGAGCAGTACTTC	CASRGTGGYEQYF
.	.	TRBV5-8	TRBJ2-7	TGTGCCAGCAGCTTACCCTTGCGTAGGGAGGTCTCCTACGAGCAGTACTTC	CASSLPLRREVSYEQYF
TRBD1	.	TRBV5-6	TRBJ1-1	TGTGCCAGCAGCTTCAGGACAGGGATAGGTGAAGCTTTCTTT	CASSFRTGIGEAFF
TRBD1	.	TRBV6-5	TRBJ1-1	TGTGCCAGCAGTCGACAGGGTATCGGCACTGAAGCTTTCTTT	CASSRQGIGTEAFF
TRBD1	few	TRBV27	TRBJ1-1	TGTGCCAGCAGTCGGGACAGGGTATCGAACACTGAAGCTTTCTTT	CASSRDRVSNTEAFF
TRBD1	.	TRBV29-1	TRBJ2-7	TGCAGCGTCCCGTTCGGGACAGGGAACTACGAGCAGTACTTC	CSVPFGTGNYEQYF
TRBD1	.	TRBV2	TRBJ1-4	TGTGCCAGCAGTGAAGACAGGGGGCGAGAAAAACTGTTTTTT	CASSEDRGREKLFF